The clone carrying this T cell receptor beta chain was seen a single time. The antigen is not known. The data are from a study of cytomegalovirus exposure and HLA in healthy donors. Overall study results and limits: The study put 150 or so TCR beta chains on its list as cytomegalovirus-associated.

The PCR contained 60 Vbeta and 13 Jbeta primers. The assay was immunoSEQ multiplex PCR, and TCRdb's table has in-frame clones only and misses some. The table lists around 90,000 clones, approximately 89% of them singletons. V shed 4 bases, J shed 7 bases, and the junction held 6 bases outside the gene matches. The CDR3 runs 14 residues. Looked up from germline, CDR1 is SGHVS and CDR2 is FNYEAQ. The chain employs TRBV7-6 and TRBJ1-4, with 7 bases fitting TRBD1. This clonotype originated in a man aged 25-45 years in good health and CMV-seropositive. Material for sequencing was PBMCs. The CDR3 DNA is TGTGCCAGCAGCTCGGGACAGACTTTTGAAAAACTGTTTTTT. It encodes CASSSGQTFEKLFF.